The 25 T cell receptor beta chains listed next were all sequenced from one sample in a study of shared clonotypes between healthy human individuals. Here immunoSEQ multiplex PCR was the method, and the copy in TCRdb shows in-frame clones only, minus some. The repertoire holds millions of clones, with about 95% as singletons. CD8 cells regarded as naive lacked CD45RO, were positively chosen for CCR7, and omitted terminally differentiated effector memory CD45RA+ cells. Sequenced: naive CD8+ T cells sorted from blood. These receptors were obtained from a man aged 18 to 35 in good health.

The CDR3 here is CAITGQGESGYTF. CDR3 nucleotides: TGTGCCATCACGGGACAGGGGGAGTCTGGCTACACCTTC. The rearrangement joins TRBV10-3 to TRBJ1-2; the match to TRBD1 covers 11 bases. Losses at the gene ends were 7 bases for V and 7 bases for J; bases not matched to a gene: 5. The CDR3 sequence is 13 residues long. Germline V lookup: CDR1 ENHRY, CDR2 SYGVKD.

The V gene is TRBV6-5, the J gene TRBJ2-7; possibly TRBD1 for D (6 bases). The CDR3 has 15 residues. Germline CDR1 MNHEY, CDR2 SVGAGI. V was cut by 2 bases and J by 2 bases, with 13 bases left in between. The CDR3 DNA is TGTGCCAGCAGTTACCTACAGGGCCCAACCTACGAGCAGTACTTC. Translated: CASSYLQGPTYEQYF.

The rearrangement joins TRBV4-3 to TRBJ2-5; the D is unclear. V gave up 0 bases and J gave up 1 base, with 12 bases separating them. This CDR3 comprises 16 residues. Germline CDR1 is LGHNA and CDR2 is YSLEER. The CDR3 protein is CASSQDRDSSQETQYF. For the CDR3, the DNA is TGCGCCAGCAGCCAAGATAGGGATAGCAGCCAAGAGACCCAGTACTTC.

The V and J genes are TRBV7-9 and TRBJ2-5; D gene unclear. From germline, CDR1 is SEHNR and CDR2 FQNEAQ (reference sequence). The CDR3 has 11 residues. V lost 6 bases and J lost 5, with 7 bases in between. The CDR3 DNA follows: TGTGCCAGCAGTCCTATGGAGACCCAGTACTTC. Protein sequence: CASSPMETQYF.

V usage is TRBV15 and J usage is TRBJ2-1; the match to TRBD2 covers 7 bases. Looked up from germline, CDR1 is LNHNV and CDR2 is YYDKDF (reference sequence). J lost 10 bases, V lost 1 base, and 4 bases had no gene match. The CDR3 runs to 13 residues. The CDR3 spells CATSRAAGVEQFF. The CDR3 nucleotides read TGTGCCACCAGCAGAGCGGCGGGGGTGGAGCAGTTCTTC.

The table lists this clone with a count of one. The chain is built from TRBV4-1 and TRBJ2-3, with TRBD2 identical over 8 bases. Germline assignment: CDR1 MGHRA and CDR2 YSYEKL. There are 15 residues in the CDR3. V lost 3 bases to trimming and J lost 4 bases; unmatched junction nucleotides: 6. As DNA, the CDR3 is TGCGCCAGCAGCCAGGTTAGCGGGGCGGCAGATACGCAGTATTTT. Its protein is CASSQVSGAADTQYF.

The genes are TRBV27 and TRBJ2-1; a weak D match, TRBD1 (6 bases). CDR3 length: 15 residues. Germline-derived CDR1 and CDR2 are MNHEY and SMNVEV (reference sequence). Between the trimmed V and J ends, which lost 5 bases and 4 bases, there was a span of 15 bases. The CDR3 is CASSATGHPYNEQFF. CDR3 nucleotide sequence: TGTGCCAGCAGTGCAACGGGACACCCTTACAATGAGCAGTTCTTC.

V gene TRBV27 combines with J gene TRBJ2-7; D is perhaps TRBD1 (5 bases). Per germline, CDR1 MNHEY and CDR2 SMNVEV (reference sequence). Trimming took 5 bases from V and 3 from J, leaving 11 bases between them. This CDR3 contains 13 residues. The CDR3 DNA sequence: TGTGCCAGCAGTCTAAGACAGAACTACGAGCAGTACTTC. Translation: CASSLRQNYEQYF.

Notes on this clone: Other nucleotide sequences in the sample specify the same CDR3. The V call is TRBV4-3, the J call TRBJ2-7; D unresolved. Trimming took off 0 bases at V and 0 bases at J, with 3 bases between the two ends. The CDR3 runs 13 residues. Germline lookup yields CDR1 LGHNA and CDR2 YSLEER. The CDR3 loop is CASSQEGSYEQYF. CDR3 bases: TGCGCCAGCAGCCAAGAGGGCTCCTACGAGCAGTACTTC.

This chain links TRBV18 with TRBJ1-6; TRBD1 matches at 7 bases. The CDR3 totals 17 residues. The germline V gene encodes CDR1 KGHSH and CDR2 LQKENI. The junction had 7 bases not matched to a gene; V was cut back by 5 bases and J by 0 bases. The CDR3 DNA reads as TGTGCCAGCTCAGTGACAGGGCCCATCTCCTATAATTCACCCCTCCACTTT. Protein: CASSVTGPISYNSPLHF. The full variable domain, in which reference TRBV18 and TRBJ1-6 provide the parts outside the CDR3, is NAGVMQNPRHLVRRRGQEARLRCSPMKGHSHVYWYRQLPEEGLKFMVYLQKENIIDESGMPKERFSAEFPKEGPSILRIQQVVRGDSAAYFCASSVTGPISYNSPLHFGNGTRLTVT.

V and J are TRBV29-1 and TRBJ1-2; 9 positions match TRBD1. Germline CDR1 reads SQVTM; CDR2 reads ANQGSEA. V shed 3 bases and J 6 bases; nucleotides not matched to a gene: 8. CDR3 size: 14 residues. The CDR3 loop reads CSVEGTGTRDGYTF. The CDR3 DNA follows: TGCAGCGTTGAGGGGACAGGGACTCGTGATGGCTACACCTTC.

Turning to this clone: The same CDR3 also results from other DNA sequences found in this sample. This sequence joins TRBV28 and TRBJ1-5; 8 bases fit TRBD1. CDR3 length: 13 amino acids. CDR1 MDHEN and CDR2 SYDVKM come from the germline V gene. Unmatched junction bases numbered 3, after V lost 5 bases and J lost 6 bases. CDR3 protein: CASSTGGSQPQHF. The CDR3 region has the DNA TGTGCCAGCAGTACAGGGGGAAGTCAGCCCCAGCATTTT.

Concerning this clone: Other DNA sequences in this specimen translate into the identical CDR3. V usage is TRBV5-4 and J usage is TRBJ1-1; 8 positions agree with TRBD1. The ends lost 2 bases at V and 3 bases at J; junction bases unmatched: 3. There are 14 residues in the CDR3. Looked up from germline, CDR1 is SGHNT and CDR2 is YYREEE (reference sequence). CDR3 region: CASSFTGGDTEAFF. The DNA for the CDR3 is TGTGCCAGCAGCTTCACAGGGGGTGACACTGAAGCTTTCTTT. Full variable domain (remainder filled in from reference TRBV5-4 and TRBJ1-1): ETGVTQSPTHLIKTRGQQVTLRCSSQSGHNTVSWYQQALGQGPQFIFQYYREEENGRGNFPPRFSGLQFPNYSSELNVNALELDDSALYLCASSFTGGDTEAFFGQGTRLTVV.

V is TRBV4-2 and J is TRBJ2-2; maybe TRBD1 (7 bases). V lost 4 bases and J 4 bases, leaving 16 bases between the germline ends. This CDR3 region has 16 residues. Germline V gene sequence: CDR1 LGHNA, CDR2 YNFKEQ. The CDR3 DNA reads TGTGCCAGCAGCCTATCGCCAGGGGGGAGCACCGGGGAGCTGTTTTTT. Its translation is CASSLSPGGSTGELFF.

This clone appeared a single time. V usage is TRBV6-1 and J usage is TRBJ1-4; D is undetermined. V was pared by 4 bases and J by 6 bases, with 18 bases between. Looked up from germline, CDR1 is MNHNS and CDR2 is SASEGT. CDR3 length: 16 amino acids. This CDR3 reads CASSGIPRAGDEKLFF. The CDR3 region has the DNA TGTGCCAGCAGTGGAATCCCGAGGGCAGGTGATGAAAAACTGTTTTTT.

The chain carries TRBV6-1 and TRBJ1-1; no definite D call. Germline V gene data show CDR1 as MNHNS and CDR2 as SASEGT. The CDR3 is 19 residues long. V was pared by 4 bases and J by 5 bases, with 29 bases between. CDR3 nucleotide sequence: TGTGCCAGCAGTGCCCAGGAGGACGGGGTAGGTTATGAATGGACTGAAGCTTTCTTT. Translation gives CASSAQEDGVGYEWTEAFF.

The chain links TRBV19 to TRBJ1-2; the D gene is possibly TRBD1 (5 bases). Germline loops: CDR1 LNHDA, CDR2 SQIVND (reference sequence). Trimming took 4 bases from V and 8 from J, leaving 17 bases between them. The CDR3 sequence is 14 residues long. Here the CDR3 DNA reads TGTGCCAGTAGTAACCCCGGGACGGGCGAGGGCTACACCTTC. Translating gives CASSNPGTGEGYTF.

This chain links TRBV4-1 with TRBJ1-5; D is unresolved. The CDR3 extends over 15 amino acids. Trimming left V 3 bases short and J 2 bases short, with 11 bases between. Germline loops: CDR1 MGHRA, CDR2 YSYEKL. DNA of the CDR3: TGCGCCAGCAGCCAGACGGGTTATGGCAATCAGCCCCAGCATTTT. Protein: CASSQTGYGNQPQHF.

The rearrangement uses TRBV7-9 and TRBJ2-7, with 7 bases identical to TRBD1. The CDR3 is made up of 12 amino acids. Germline assignment: CDR1 SEHNR and CDR2 FQNEAQ (reference sequence). J lost 7 bases, V lost 5 bases, and 5 bases had no gene match. The CDR3 is CASSADRLEQYF. CDR3 bases: TGTGCCAGCAGCGCGGACAGGTTGGAGCAGTACTTC.

This chain uses TRBV5-4 with TRBJ2-3; D not certain. This CDR3 comprises 14 residues. Germline V lookup: CDR1 SGHNT, CDR2 YYREEE (reference sequence). The V gene lost 4 bases and the J gene lost 4 bases, with 13 bases spanning the gap. DNA of the CDR3: TGTGCCAGCAGCCCTAACCCAGGACCAGATACGCAGTATTTT. Translating gives CASSPNPGPDTQYF. The full variable domain, in which reference TRBV5-4 and TRBJ2-3 provide the parts outside the CDR3, is ETGVTQSPTHLIKTRGQQVTLRCSSQSGHNTVSWYQQALGQGPQFIFQYYREEENGRGNFPPRFSGLQFPNYSSELNVNALELDDSALYLCASSPNPGPDTQYFGPGTRLTVL.

The chain recombines TRBV7-9 with TRBJ1-2; no clear D gene. Germline V CDR1 and CDR2: SEHNR, FQNEAQ (reference sequence). The V and J ends lost 7 bases and 0 bases respectively, with 12 bases between them. CDR3 length: 14 amino acids. The CDR3 bases are TGTGCCAGCACCGAAGACCCCTCTAACTATGGCTACACCTTC. Protein: CASTEDPSNYGYTF.

The rearrangement links TRBV10-2 to TRBJ2-7; D unclear. Trimming pared 2 bases from V and 4 bases from J, leaving 6 bases between. CDR1 is WSHSY and CDR2 is SAAADI in the germline V gene. The length of the CDR3 is 12 residues. The CDR3 nucleotides are TGCGCCAGCAGTGAGCGGCCTTACGAGCAGTACTTC. Protein: CASSERPYEQYF.

The rearrangement uses TRBV7-9 and TRBJ2-1, with TRBD1 matching 8 bases. V was pared by 7 bases and J by 4 bases, with 6 bases of the junction left unmatched. This CDR3 has 14 residues. Germline CDR1 and CDR2: SEHNR and FQNEAQ (reference sequence). CDR3 sequence (DNA): TGTGCCAGCACCTTGGACAGGGTATACAATGAGCAGTTCTTC. Translated: CASTLDRVYNEQFF.

The V and J genes are TRBV7-9 and TRBJ2-3; a possible D gene is TRBD2 (5 bases). Germline V gives CDR1 SEHNR, CDR2 FQNEAQ (reference sequence). The CDR3 consists of 14 residues. Trimming pared 3 bases from V and 6 bases from J, leaving 13 bases between. CDR3 sequence: CASSFEPGVDTQYF. The DNA for the CDR3 is TGTGCCAGCAGCTTTGAACCCGGGGTCGATACGCAGTATTTT. Filled out from reference TRBV7-9 and TRBJ2-3, the complete variable domain reads DTGVSQNPRHKITKRGQNVTFRCDPISEHNRLYWYRQTLGQGPEFLTYFQNEAQLEKSRLLSDRFSAERPKGSFSTLEIQRTEQGDSAMYLCASSFEPGVDTQYFGPGTRLTVL.

The rearrangement links TRBV13 to TRBJ2-7; 9 bases match TRBD2. The CDR3 extends over 15 amino acids. The J segment lost 4 bases and the V segment lost 0 bases, leaving 4 bases of the junction unmatched. Germline V CDR1 and CDR2: PRHDT, FYEKMQ (reference sequence). The CDR3 nucleotides are TGTGCCAGCAGCTTAGGAGCTAGCGGGGCGTACGAGCAGTACTTC. Translating it yields CASSLGASGAYEQYF.